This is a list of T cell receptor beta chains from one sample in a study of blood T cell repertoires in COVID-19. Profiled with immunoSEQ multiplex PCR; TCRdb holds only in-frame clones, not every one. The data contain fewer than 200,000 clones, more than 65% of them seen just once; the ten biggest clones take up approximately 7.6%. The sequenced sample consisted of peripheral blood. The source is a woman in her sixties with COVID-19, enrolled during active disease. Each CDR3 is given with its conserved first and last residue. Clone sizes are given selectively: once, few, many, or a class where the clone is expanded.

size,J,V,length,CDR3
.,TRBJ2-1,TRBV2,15,CASNSGTVNYNEQFF
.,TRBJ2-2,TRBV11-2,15,CASSSGGLRTGELFF
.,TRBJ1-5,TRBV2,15,CASSEARTGNQPQHF
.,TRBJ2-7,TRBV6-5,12,CASSSRIREQYF
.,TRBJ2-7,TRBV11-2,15,CASSLDSWTTYEQYF
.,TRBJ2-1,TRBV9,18,CASSPSMKGGTVYNEQFF
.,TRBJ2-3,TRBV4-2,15,CASSLTREPTDTQYF
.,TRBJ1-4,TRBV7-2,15,CASRGQGATNEKLFF
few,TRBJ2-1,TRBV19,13,CASSDPTTGEQFF
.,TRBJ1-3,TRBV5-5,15,CASSPSPGSGNTIYF
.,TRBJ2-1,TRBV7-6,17,CASSLTSGSYSYNEQFF
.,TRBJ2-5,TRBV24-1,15,CATSDPDRFQETQYF
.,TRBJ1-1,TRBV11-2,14,CASSYSGDWTEAFF
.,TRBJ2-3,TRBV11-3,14,CASSLGYRTDTQYF
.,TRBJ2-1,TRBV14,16,CASSQAAGTSSGEQFF
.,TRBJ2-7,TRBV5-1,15,CASSLDRINSYEQYF
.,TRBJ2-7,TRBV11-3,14,CASSPRAGTYEQYF
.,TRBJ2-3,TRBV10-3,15,CAIRTGLTSTDTQYF
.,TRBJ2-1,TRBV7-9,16,CASSFSGRASYNEQFF
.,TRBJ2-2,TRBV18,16,CASSPRSGSDTGELFF
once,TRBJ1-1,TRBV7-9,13,CASSFGGMNWAFF
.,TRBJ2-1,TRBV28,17,CASRSPTPRLAGGSQFF
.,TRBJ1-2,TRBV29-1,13,CSVDWTGNYGYTF